The 21 T cell receptor beta chains below were found in one sample sequenced in a study of blood T cell repertoires in COVID-19 (dated by TCRdb to 2020 to 2022). Library prep was done by the immunoSEQ multiplex PCR assay. Sourced from immuneACCESS, this table was stored by TCRdb with only in-frame sequences that have V and J called. A share of the clones is absent; for the studies checked, an unresolved V gene accounts for under half, and the remainder has no known explanation. The table for this sample lists under 300,000 clones; 88% of them were counted only once. The biggest ten clones account for 0.9% to 1% of the sample. Sequencing was done on a sample of peripheral blood. The receptors originated from a woman aged 40-49 years who had recovered from COVID-19.

Only one count was recorded for this clone. The V and J genes are TRBV19 and TRBJ2-1; 8 bases agree with TRBD2. J gave up 2 bases and V 1 base, and 4 bases lay outside the gene matches. The CDR3 has 16 residues. Germline CDR1 is LNHDA and CDR2 is SQIVND (reference sequence). This CDR3 is CASSIGVAGTYNEQFF. CDR3 in DNA: TGTGCCAGTAGTATAGGGGTAGCGGGAACCTACAATGAGCAGTTCTTC.

CDR3 sequence: CASSLGSNYGYTF. As DNA, the CDR3 is TGTGCCAGCAGCTTGGGGAGTAACTATGGCTACACCTTC. The chain carries TRBV5-4 and TRBJ1-2; D is uncertain. The CDR3 is 13 amino acids. Trimming took 0 bases from V and 1 from J, leaving 4 bases between them. CDR1 and CDR2 from the germline V gene are SGHNT and YYREEE (reference sequence). Full variable domain (missing parts from reference TRBV5-4 and TRBJ1-2): ETGVTQSPTHLIKTRGQQVTLRCSSQSGHNTVSWYQQALGQGPQFIFQYYREEENGRGNFPPRFSGLQFPNYSSELNVNALELDDSALYLCASSLGSNYGYTFGSGTRLTVV.

This clone was observed once. The V and J genes are TRBV11-1 and TRBJ1-2, with D maybe TRBD1 (5 bases). The CDR3 has 12 residues. Germline V gene lookup returns CDR1 SGHAT and CDR2 FQDESV (reference sequence). V lost 5 bases and J 8 bases, leaving 12 bases between the germline ends. This CDR3 is CASSDQGGGYTF. DNA for the CDR3: TGTGCCAGCAGCGACCAGGGAGGGGGCTACACCTTC.

V usage is TRBV4-1 and J usage is TRBJ2-1; 8 bases align to TRBD2. In germline, CDR1 is MGHRA, CDR2 YSYEKL. This CDR3 contains 17 residues. V lost 0 bases to trimming and J lost 4 bases; unmatched junction nucleotides: 8. DNA of the CDR3: TGCGCCAGCAGCCAAGATGTTCCGGCGGGAGGTTACAATGAGCAGTTCTTC. It codes for CASSQDVPAGGYNEQFF.

The table lists this clone with a few counts. The chain has TRBV6-1 and TRBJ1-3; D not resolved. V was trimmed by 3 bases and J by 2 bases, leaving 8 bases between them. There are 14 residues in the CDR3. Germline CDR1 is MNHNS and CDR2 is SASEGT. Here the CDR3 DNA reads TGTGCCAGCAGTGAGGCCGCTGCTGGAAACACCATATATTTT. It specifies CASSEAAAGNTIYF.

The chain employs TRBV6-2 or TRBV6-3 and TRBJ2-1, with 7 bases that match TRBD1. Germline CDR1 MNHEY, CDR2 SVGEGT. With V trimmed by 6 bases and J by 13 bases, 6 bases remained unmatched. CDR3 length equals 11 residues. Here the CDR3 reads CASSQRDRQFF. The CDR3 bases are TGTGCCAGCAGCCAACGGGACAGACAGTTCTTC.

The chain is built from TRBV15 and TRBJ2-3, with 9 bases matching TRBD2. Trimming took 0 bases from V and 7 from J; bases not matched to a gene: 11. Germline V gene data show CDR1 as LNHNV and CDR2 as YYDKDF (reference sequence). The CDR3 covers 17 residues. The CDR3 DNA reads as TGTGCCACCAGCAGAGATTGGGGGGGGACTAGCCTCTATACGCAGTATTTT. Translating gives CATSRDWGGTSLYTQYF.

The chain has TRBV10-3 and TRBJ2-1; D is possibly TRBD2 (5 bases). This CDR3 has 13 residues. V lost 3 bases and J lost 8, with 11 bases in between. Germline loops: CDR1 ENHRY, CDR2 SYGVKD. The CDR3 spells CAISEFLADEQFF. In DNA, the CDR3 is TGTGCCATCAGTGAATTTCTAGCTGATGAGCAGTTCTTC.

The CDR3 nucleotides are TGCGCCAGCACACAAAGAGGGCGCAGTGAGCAGTTCTTC. Translating gives CASTQRGRSEQFF. The V and J genes are TRBV5-1 and TRBJ2-1; D is perhaps TRBD2 (5 bases). Per the germline V gene, CDR1 is SGHRS and CDR2 is YFSETQ. CDR3 length equals 13 residues. Trimming took off 6 bases at V and 9 bases at J, with 16 bases between the two ends.

The rearrangement links TRBV7-2 to TRBJ2-1, with 7 bases matching TRBD2. Germline assignment: CDR1 SGHTA and CDR2 FQGNSA. CDR3 length: 15 residues. The ends lost 5 bases at V and 5 bases at J; junction bases unmatched: 9. CDR3 protein: CASSPRDYKHNEQFF. CDR3 DNA sequence: TGTGCCAGCAGCCCCCGGGACTACAAACACAATGAGCAGTTCTTC.

The gene calls are TRBV7-8 and TRBJ2-6; tentative D call: TRBD1 (5 bases). CDR1 and CDR2 (germline): SGHVS, FQNEAQ. The CDR3 is 16 amino acids. Trimming took 0 bases from V and 4 from J, leaving 10 bases between them. CDR3: CASSLAPGPGANVLTF. The CDR3 DNA reads TGTGCCAGCAGCTTAGCCCCAGGGCCCGGGGCCAACGTCCTGACTTTC. Using reference TRBV7-8 and TRBJ2-6 for the parts outside the CDR3, the full variable domain is GAGVSQSPRYKVAKRGQDVALRCDPISGHVSLFWYQQALGQGPEFLTYFQNEAQLDKSGLPSDRFFAERPEGSVSTLKIQRTQQEDSAVYLCASSLAPGPGANVLTFGAGSRLTVL.

In its sample, this clone was seen once. V is TRBV13 and J is TRBJ2-1, with 14 bases aligning to TRBD2. The CDR3 length is 15 residues. Trimming at V came to 5 bases and at J to 6 bases, leaving 3 bases not matched to a gene. Looked up from germline, CDR1 is PRHDT and CDR2 is FYEKMQ (reference sequence). The CDR3 protein is CASSPGLAGVNEQFF. The CDR3 DNA sequence: TGTGCCAGCAGCCCGGGACTAGCGGGAGTCAATGAGCAGTTCTTC.

The genes are TRBV5-1 and TRBJ2-5; a possible D gene is TRBD2 (7 bases). This CDR3 has 14 residues. The V end lost 4 bases, the J end lost 4 bases, and 14 bases lay between the germline ends. CDR1 is SGHRS, CDR2 YFSETQ, per germline. CDR3 nucleotide sequence: TGCGCCAGCAGCGGGGGGGCAGCAGGAGAGACCCAGTACTTC. This sequence encodes CASSGGAAGETQYF.

This rearrangement joins TRBV15 to TRBJ1-6; the match to TRBD1 covers 7 bases. CDR3 size: 17 residues. Germline-derived CDR1 and CDR2 are LNHNV and YYDKDF (reference sequence). J was trimmed by 6 bases and V by 0 bases; bases with no gene match: 8. Here the CDR3 reads CATSRDVSTGVNSPLHF. For the CDR3, the DNA is TGTGCCACCAGCAGAGATGTCTCCACAGGGGTTAATTCACCCCTCCACTTT.

This chain links TRBV7-2 with TRBJ2-1, with 10 bases identical to TRBD2. There are 17 residues in the CDR3. J gave up 3 bases and V 5 bases, and 10 bases lay outside the gene matches. CDR1 is SGHTA and CDR2 is FQGNSA in the germline V gene. The DNA of the CDR3 is TGTGCCAGCAGCCCCCAGCGGGCTAGCGGGGGCTACAATGAGCAGTTCTTC. This encodes CASSPQRASGGYNEQFF. Full variable domain (remainder filled in from reference TRBV7-2 and TRBJ2-1): GAGVSQSPSNKVTEKGKDVELRCDPISGHTALYWYRQSLGQGLEFLIYFQGNSAPDKSGLPSDRFSAERTGGSVSTLTIQRTQQEDSAVYLCASSPQRASGGYNEQFFGPGTRLTVL.

This clone was counted once. The V gene is TRBV6-1, the J gene TRBJ2-1; TRBD2 aligns across 8 bases. The CDR3 totals 15 residues. After removal of 1 base from V and 5 bases from J, the junction contained 4 bases not matched to a gene. Germline V lookup: CDR1 MNHNS, CDR2 SASEGT. The CDR3 here is CASSEGAGGHNEQFF. Here the CDR3 DNA reads TGTGCCAGCAGTGAAGGGGCGGGAGGCCACAATGAGCAGTTCTTC.

The CDR3 nucleotides read TGCAGCACCAACTCCGGGGACACTGAAGCTTTCTTT. This gives the protein CSTNSGDTEAFF. The rearrangement uses TRBV29-1 and TRBJ1-1, with no clear D. The germline gives CDR1 SQVTM, CDR2 ANQGSEA. This CDR3 contains 12 residues. V was shortened by 8 bases and J by 3 bases, with 13 bases between the two germline ends.

This chain uses TRBV6-6 with TRBJ2-5; D not resolved. The germline CDR1 and CDR2 sequences are MNHNY and SVGAGI (reference sequence). The CDR3 totals 12 residues. Trimming left V 5 bases short and J 5 bases short, with 9 bases between. This CDR3 is CASSLARETQYF. The DNA for the CDR3 is TGTGCCAGCAGTCTCGCCAGGGAGACCCAGTACTTC.

The rearrangement links TRBV6-2 or TRBV6-3 to TRBJ1-1; D not certain. Trimming removed 8 bases from V and 0 bases from J, with 10 bases in between. The germline V gene encodes CDR1 MNHEY and CDR2 SVGEGT. The CDR3 is 13 residues long. The CDR3 coding sequence is TGTGCCAGCCGCCCTGGGCTGAACACTGAAGCTTTCTTT. Its translation is CASRPGLNTEAFF.

The genes are TRBV5-1 and TRBJ2-2, with D maybe TRBD2 (6 bases). The CDR3 sequence is 12 residues long. Trimming removed 4 bases at V and 6 bases at J, with 7 bases between. CDR1 and CDR2 from the germline V gene are SGHRS and YFSETQ. The CDR3 loop reads CASSPGAGELFF. CDR3 coding DNA: TGCGCCAGCAGCCCGGGAGCCGGGGAGCTGTTTTTT.

The rearrangement joins TRBV5-8 to TRBJ2-5; the D gene is possibly TRBD1 (6 bases). This CDR3 has 16 amino acids. Germline V CDR1 and CDR2: SGHTS, YDEGEE. V lost 4 bases and J lost 3, with 19 bases in between. The CDR3 loop reads CASSPTTGFWKETQYF. The DNA of the CDR3 is TGTGCCAGCAGCCCCACGACAGGTTTTTGGAAAGAGACCCAGTACTTC.